The 8 T cell receptor beta chains below were found in one sample sequenced in a study of blood T cell repertoires in COVID-19. Using immunoSEQ multiplex PCR, the repertoire was profiled, and TCRdb retains in-frame clones only, with some absent. In the table there are under 350,000 clones, around 89% of which are singletons. Sequencing used peripheral blood. Receptors were obtained from a man aged 35 to 55 with acute or convalescent COVID-19.

The genes are TRBV6-5 and TRBJ2-1, with D possibly being TRBD2 (5 bases). Per the germline V gene, CDR1 is MNHEY and CDR2 is SVGAGI. CDR3 size: 11 residues. Trimming took 10 bases from V and 7 from J, leaving 11 bases between them. The CDR3: CATTRENEQFF. The CDR3 DNA follows: TGTGCCACAACGAGGGAGAATGAGCAGTTCTTC.

V is TRBV15 and J is TRBJ1-3; tentative D call: TRBD1 (6 bases). This CDR3 comprises 14 residues. The germline V gene encodes CDR1 LNHNV and CDR2 YYDKDF (reference sequence). V lost 3 bases to trimming and J lost 4 bases, with 10 bases between them. This CDR3 is CATSSYRDGNTIYF. The DNA of the CDR3 is TGTGCCACCAGCAGCTACAGGGACGGAAACACCATATATTTT.

J is TRBJ2-7 and V is TRBV2; no firm D call. CDR3 length: 12 amino acids. The germline V gene encodes CDR1 SNHLY and CDR2 FYNNEI. Deletions cut 4 bases from V and 3 bases from J, with 7 bases between. CDR3 sequence (DNA): TGTGCCAGCAGTGGTAATCTCTACGAGCAGTACTTC. Protein: CASSGNLYEQYF.

The gene calls are TRBV5-1 and TRBJ1-2; tentative D call: TRBD1 (5 bases). CDR1 is SGHRS and CDR2 is YFSETQ in the germline V gene. V was shortened by 1 base and J by 3 bases, with 10 bases between the two germline ends. CDR3 length: 14 residues. The CDR3 region has the DNA TGCGCCAGCAGCTTGCTGGGCAGGGACTATGGCTACACCTTC. Its protein is CASSLLGRDYGYTF.

J is TRBJ1-2 and V is TRBV7-8; TRBD1 aligns across 8 bases. Germline loops: CDR1 SGHVS, CDR2 FQNEAQ. V dropped 5 bases and J dropped 4; count of bases not matched to a gene: 3. This CDR3 has 13 residues. DNA of the CDR3: TGTGCCAGCAGCCCAGGGGGCGCCTATGGCTACACCTTC. Its protein is CASSPGGAYGYTF.

The chain combines TRBV28 with TRBJ1-2; D unclear. V was trimmed by 4 bases and J by 5 bases, leaving 14 bases between them. CDR3 length: 14 amino acids. Germline V gene sequence: CDR1 MDHEN, CDR2 SYDVKM. The CDR3: CASSSAGLGYGYTF. CDR3 in DNA: TGTGCCAGCAGTTCAGCGGGGTTAGGGTATGGCTACACCTTC.

V is TRBV12-5 and J is TRBJ2-3; 14 bases align to TRBD2. V trimming: 4 bases; J trimming: 4 bases; junction bases outside the gene matches: 4. Germline-derived CDR1 and CDR2 are LGHNT and FRNRAP. This CDR3 has 16 residues. The CDR3 DNA sequence: TGTGCTAGTGGTTCAGGGACTAGCGGGGGTGCAGATACGCAGTATTTT. Protein product: CASGSGTSGGADTQYF.

This clone was detected a few times. V is TRBV6-5 and J is TRBJ2-7; TRBD2 might be the D (7 bases). V was pared by 9 bases and J by 2 bases, with 14 bases between. CDR1 and CDR2 from the germline V gene are MNHEY and SVGAGI. The CDR3 loop spans 13 amino acids. For the CDR3, the DNA is TGTGCCAGTACGGGGGGCGCAGCCTACGAGCAGTACTTC. Translation: CASTGGAAYEQYF.